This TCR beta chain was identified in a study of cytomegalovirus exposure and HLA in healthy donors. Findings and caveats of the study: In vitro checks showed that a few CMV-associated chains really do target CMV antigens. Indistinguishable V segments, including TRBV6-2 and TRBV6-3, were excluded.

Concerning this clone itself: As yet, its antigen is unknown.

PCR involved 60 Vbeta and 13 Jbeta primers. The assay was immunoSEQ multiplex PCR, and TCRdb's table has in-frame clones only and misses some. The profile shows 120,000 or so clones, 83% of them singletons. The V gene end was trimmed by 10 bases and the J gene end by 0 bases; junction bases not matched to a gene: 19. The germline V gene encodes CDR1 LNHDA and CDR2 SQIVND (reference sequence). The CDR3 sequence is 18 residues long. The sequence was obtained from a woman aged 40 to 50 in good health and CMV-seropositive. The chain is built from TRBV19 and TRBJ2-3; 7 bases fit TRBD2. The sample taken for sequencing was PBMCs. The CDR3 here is CATSLKGLAAPSTDTQYF. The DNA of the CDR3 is TGTGCCACTTCCCTGAAGGGCCTAGCGGCGCCTAGCACAGATACGCAGTATTTT.